The clone carrying this T cell receptor beta chain was detected once. The antigen is unknown. RNA transcripts served as the template for amplifying TCR beta CDR3 regions. When the TCR CDR3 underwent first-round RT-PCR, the HTBI primer set was used. TCRdb reprocessed the multiplex PCR reads via MiXCR and lists one record per CDR3 protein. The data show over 450,000 distinct CDR3 sequences, approximately 15% seen once. This sample is drawn from a study of T cells in Graves' hyperthyroidism and ophthalmopathy. Study information: Upon initial diagnosis and before any treatment, peripheral blood was collected. Whole-study results and caveats: With a median lead of approximately 6.4 months before onset, the model predicted ophthalmopathy. Most expanded thyroid clonotypes above 0.001 recurred in blood.

Per the germline V gene, CDR1 is SGHDT and CDR2 is YYEEEE. This CDR3 is 13 amino acids long. The V end lost 4 bases, the J end lost 7 bases, and 13 bases lay between the germline ends. Input material: blood. This sequence originates from a young woman with Graves' hyperthyroidism. V and J are TRBV5-6 and TRBJ2-3, with a possible D match to TRBD1 (6 bases). Here the CDR3 reads CASSSTGIYTQYF. DNA of the CDR3: TGTGCCAGCAGCAGTACAGGGATCTATACGCAGTATTTT. The full variable domain, rest sourced from reference TRBV5-6 and TRBJ2-3, is DAGVTQSPTHLIKTRGQQVTLRCSPKSGHDTVSWYQQALGQGPQFIFQYYEEEERQRGNFPDRFSGHQFPNYSSELNVNALLLGDSALYLCASSSTGIYTQYFGPGTRLTVL.